Listed here are 30 T cell receptor beta chains from one sample, sequenced in a study of OX40 agonist ivuxolimab in advanced cancers. The receptor library was made with the immunoSEQ multiplex PCR assay. Entries here come from immuneACCESS through TCRdb and include only in-frame sequences with V and J called. Some clones fail to appear in such tables; in the studies checked, an unresolved V gene covers under half of the shortfall, and the cause of the remainder is unknown. The sample yields some 46,000 clones; 89% were counted once. Around 11% of the sample is taken by the ten largest. Sample: CD4+ or CD8+ T cells sorted from blood, taken in a trial of the OX40 agonist ivuxolimab. All receptors derive from an adult with an advanced solid tumor such as melanoma, head and neck, liver or kidney cancer.

This rearrangement joins TRBV27 to TRBJ2-1; D not resolved. The germline V and J ends were trimmed by 4 bases and 7 bases, with 8 bases remaining between them. This CDR3 is built from 12 residues. Germline V gene data show CDR1 as MNHEY and CDR2 as SMNVEV (reference sequence). DNA of the CDR3: TGTGCCAGCAGTTCCCACAAGAATGAGCAGTTCTTC. Protein product: CASSSHKNEQFF.

The chain joins TRBV27 to TRBJ1-6, with D uncertain. Germline CDR1 MNHEY, CDR2 SMNVEV (reference sequence). V gave up 2 bases and J gave up 3 bases, with 2 bases separating them. The CDR3 runs 13 residues. The CDR3, as DNA: TGTGCCAGCAGTTTAGTCTATAATTCACCCCTCCACTTT. As protein: CASSLVYNSPLHF.

This clone was counted once. This rearrangement joins TRBV6-5 to TRBJ1-2; D gene unclear. This CDR3 spans 14 amino acids. Germline loops: CDR1 MNHEY, CDR2 SVGAGI. V was shortened by 7 bases and J by 2 bases, with 14 bases between the two germline ends. DNA for the CDR3: TGTGCCAGCACCCCCCGGGCTCTAAACTATGGCTACACCTTC. Translation gives CASTPRALNYGYTF.

This rearrangement joins TRBV19 to TRBJ1-1, with 9 bases aligning to TRBD1. Germline CDR1 is LNHDA and CDR2 is SQIVND (reference sequence). V was pared by 7 bases and J by 4 bases, with 7 bases of the junction left unmatched. CDR3 length equals 14 residues. This CDR3 reads CASKQGARFTEAFF. For the CDR3, the DNA is TGTGCCAGTAAACAGGGGGCTAGGTTCACTGAAGCTTTCTTT.

This clone was picked up one time. This chain connects TRBV7-9 to TRBJ2-7, with D perhaps matching TRBD1 (5 bases). V was pared by 0 bases and J by 3 bases, with 9 bases between. This CDR3 spans 14 amino acids. The germline CDR1 and CDR2 sequences are SEHNR and FQNEAQ (reference sequence). CDR3 DNA: TGTGCCAGCAGCTTAGCCGACAGTCACTACGAGCAGTACTTC. Protein: CASSLADSHYEQYF. Complete variable domain (other parts from reference TRBV7-9 and TRBJ2-7): DTGVSQNPRHKITKRGQNVTFRCDPISEHNRLYWYRQTLGQGPEFLTYFQNEAQLEKSRLLSDRFSAERPKGSFSTLEIQRTEQGDSAMYLCASSLADSHYEQYFGPGTRLTVT.

This sequence joins TRBV28 and TRBJ2-7; D unresolved. There are 11 residues in the CDR3. Germline CDR1 is MDHEN and CDR2 is SYDVKM. Trimming pared 3 bases from V and 0 bases from J, leaving 0 bases between. Written as DNA, the CDR3 is TGTGCCAGCAGTTTCTCCTACGAGCAGTACTTC. Translated: CASSFSYEQYF.

The rearrangement uses TRBV21-1 and TRBJ2-7; TRBD1, the table's D call, was not compared with the DNA. TRBV21-1 is given as a pseudogene. This CDR3 contains 15 residues. The CDR3 DNA is TGTGCCAGCAGCAAATTCTTGCAGTCCATCTACGAGCAGTACTTC. It yields the protein CASSKFLQSIYEQYF.

The gene calls are TRBV7-2 and TRBJ1-2, with TRBD1 as a possible D gene (5 bases). The CDR3 covers 14 residues. CDR1 and CDR2 from the germline V gene are SGHTA and FQGNSA. V was pared by 6 bases and J by 4 bases, with 15 bases between. DNA of the CDR3: TGTGCCAGCAGTTCAGGCCTCGGGGGCTATGGCTACACCTTC. It codes for CASSSGLGGYGYTF.

Comments on this clone: An end of the junction does not agree with germline; a read error may underlie this. This chain uses TRBV4-3 with TRBJ2-6, with unresolved D. The CDR3 is made up of 17 amino acids. Germline CDR1 LGHNA, CDR2 YSLEER. CDR3 nucleotides: TGCGCCAGCAGCCAAGACCCGCAAGGCTCTAGGGCCAACGTCCTGACTTTC. It translates to CASSQDPQGSRANVLTF.

This clone was seen more than once but under ten times. This sequence joins TRBV5-4 and TRBJ2-3; the D gene is possibly TRBD2 (6 bases). This CDR3 is built from 15 residues. V was pared by 5 bases and J by 3 bases, with 16 bases between. Germline V CDR1 and CDR2: SGHNT, YYREEE (reference sequence). The CDR3 protein is CASRLSGAGTDTQYF. The CDR3 DNA reads TGTGCCAGCAGACTTTCCGGGGCGGGGACAGATACGCAGTATTTT.

The chain is built from TRBV9 and TRBJ2-1; 8 bases align to TRBD1. The CDR3 loop spans 14 amino acids. Germline loops: CDR1 SGDLS, CDR2 YYNGEE. The V segment lost 3 bases and the J segment 8 bases; nucleotides outside the gene matches: 7. The CDR3 here is CASSGGQGGDEQFF. The CDR3 nucleotides are TGTGCCAGCAGCGGCGGACAGGGTGGGGATGAGCAGTTCTTC.

This chain connects TRBV29-1 to TRBJ2-1, with D perhaps TRBD1 (6 bases). V was shortened by 6 bases and J by 0 bases, with 12 bases between the two germline ends. The CDR3 has 14 amino acids. Germline V gene lookup returns CDR1 SQVTM and CDR2 ANQGSEA. The CDR3: CSVGRGGSYNEQFF. DNA of the CDR3: TGCAGCGTGGGACGAGGGGGCTCCTACAATGAGCAGTTCTTC.

V usage is TRBV7-9 and J usage is TRBJ2-3; D is unresolved. The CDR3 spans 14 residues. Per the germline V gene, CDR1 is SEHNR and CDR2 is FQNEAQ (reference sequence). V was trimmed by 5 bases and J by 0 bases, leaving 9 bases between them. The CDR3 here is CASSRTDSTDTQYF. The CDR3 bases are TGTGCCAGCAGCCGTACCGACAGCACAGATACGCAGTATTTT.

V and J are TRBV15 and TRBJ2-2, with D tentatively TRBD1 (6 bases). CDR3 length: 15 amino acids. CDR1 is LNHNV, CDR2 YYDKDF, per germline (reference sequence). V lost 3 bases and J lost 6, with 14 bases in between. The chain's CDR3 is CATSSGQLSAGELFF. The CDR3, as DNA: TGTGCCACCAGCAGCGGACAGCTCTCCGCCGGGGAGCTGTTTTTT.

The chain joins TRBV15 to TRBJ2-2; TRBD1 agrees at 11 bases. V lost 1 base, J lost 6 bases, and 13 bases stayed unmatched. CDR3 size: 19 residues. The germline V gene has CDR1 LNHNV and CDR2 YYDKDF (reference sequence). The CDR3: CATSRVGGQGAPRPGELFF. The CDR3 region has the DNA TGTGCCACCAGCAGAGTAGGCGGACAGGGGGCGCCTAGGCCCGGGGAGCTGTTTTTT.

J is TRBJ1-3 and V is TRBV27; D ambiguous. This CDR3 is 13 amino acids long. Between the trimmed V and J ends, which lost 2 bases and 1 base, there was a span of 3 bases. Germline V lookup: CDR1 MNHEY, CDR2 SMNVEV (reference sequence). The CDR3 nucleotides read TGTGCCAGCAGTTTAGGGTCTGGAAACACCATATATTTT. It yields the protein CASSLGSGNTIYF.

The rearrangement joins TRBV7-2 to TRBJ1-3; possibly TRBD1 for D (6 bases). The CDR3 spans 14 residues. Germline V gene lookup returns CDR1 SGHTA and CDR2 FQGNSA. Trimming took off 3 bases at V and 5 bases at J, with 11 bases between the two ends. The CDR3 sequence: CASSLGQGRNTIYF. The CDR3 bases are TGTGCCAGCAGCTTGGGGCAGGGGAGAAACACCATATATTTT.

The rearrangement joins TRBV7-9 to TRBJ1-5; D gene unclear. This CDR3 is built from 14 residues. Germline V gene data show CDR1 as SEHNR and CDR2 as FQNEAQ (reference sequence). The V gene lost 6 bases and the J gene lost 2 bases, with 11 bases spanning the gap. CDR3 amino acids: CASRPAQGNQPQHF. CDR3 sequence (DNA): TGTGCCAGCAGGCCGGCCCAGGGCAATCAGCCCCAGCATTTT. The variable domain in full, with the rest retrieved from reference TRBV7-9 and TRBJ1-5, is DTGVSQNPRHKITKRGQNVTFRCDPISEHNRLYWYRQTLGQGPEFLTYFQNEAQLEKSRLLSDRFSAERPKGSFSTLEIQRTEQGDSAMYLCASRPAQGNQPQHFGDGTRLSIL.

The chain combines TRBV7-6 with TRBJ2-7, with D maybe TRBD1 (5 bases). Trimming stripped 4 bases from V and 1 base from J, with 8 bases between. The CDR3 has 13 residues. Germline CDR1 is SGHVS and CDR2 is FNYEAQ. CDR3 loop: CASSYDSSYEQYF. Here the CDR3 DNA reads TGTGCCAGCAGCTACGACAGTTCCTACGAGCAGTACTTC.

The chain links TRBV15 to TRBJ1-4; D is possibly TRBD1 (6 bases). The V end lost 9 bases, the J end lost 3 bases, and 17 bases lay between the germline ends. Germline CDR1 and CDR2: LNHNV and YYDKDF (reference sequence). The CDR3 sequence is 15 residues long. CDR3 sequence (DNA): TGTGCCACTAAGGGGGAGAGAACCCCTAATGAAAAACTGTTTTTT. Its protein is CATKGERTPNEKLFF.

The chain joins TRBV5-6 to TRBJ1-5; D call uncertain. Trimming took off 0 bases at V and 0 bases at J, with 13 bases between the two ends. CDR1 SGHDT and CDR2 YYEEEE come from the germline V gene. The length of the CDR3 is 17 residues. The CDR3 spells CASSLGQEFYSNQPQHF. CDR3 bases: TGTGCCAGCAGCTTGGGGCAGGAGTTTTATAGCAATCAGCCCCAGCATTTT.

The chain combines TRBV5-6 with TRBJ2-2, with 16 bases matching TRBD2. Germline V gene sequence: CDR1 SGHDT, CDR2 YYEEEE. This CDR3 contains 16 residues. The trim removed 2 bases at V and 6 bases at J, leaving 1 base unmatched. The CDR3 loop is CASSFGTSGRAGELFF. In DNA, the CDR3 is TGTGCCAGCAGCTTCGGGACTAGCGGGAGGGCCGGGGAGCTGTTTTTT. Full variable domain (remainder filled in from reference TRBV5-6 and TRBJ2-2): DAGVTQSPTHLIKTRGQQVTLRCSPKSGHDTVSWYQQALGQGPQFIFQYYEEEERQRGNFPDRFSGHQFPNYSSELNVNALLLGDSALYLCASSFGTSGRAGELFFGEGSRLTVL.

The CDR3: CASSLALNYEQYF. Here the CDR3 DNA reads TGTGCCAGCAGCTTAGCCCTCAACTACGAGCAGTACTTC. The chain links TRBV11-2 to TRBJ2-7; D not resolved. Germline assignment: CDR1 SGHAT and CDR2 FQNNGV. This CDR3 is built from 13 residues. With 1 base removed from V and 3 bases from J, the gap between germline ends came to 7 bases. Complete variable domain (other parts from reference TRBV11-2 and TRBJ2-7): EAGVAQSPRYKIIEKRQSVAFWCNPISGHATLYWYQQILGQGPKLLIQFQNNGVVDDSQLPKDRFSAERLKGVDSTLKIQPAKLEDSAVYLCASSLALNYEQYFGPGTRLTVT.

The V and J genes are TRBV4-3 and TRBJ1-2; TRBD1 might be the D (6 bases). The CDR3 covers 15 residues. The V and J ends lost 1 base and 7 bases respectively, with 16 bases between them. Per germline, CDR1 LGHNA and CDR2 YSLEER. CDR3 coding DNA: TGCGCCAGCAGCCAAGTGCGGGCAGGGGTCGGTGGCTACACCTTC. It specifies CASSQVRAGVGGYTF.

The CDR3 is CASSRSSTGTEALRGMGNTEAFF. CDR3 DNA: TGTGCCAGCAGCCGAAGTTCTACCGGGACAGAGGCCTTAAGGGGTATGGGGAACACTGAAGCTTTCTTT. The chain is built from TRBV4-2 and TRBJ1-1; TRBD1 aligns across 7 bases. The germline V gene encodes CDR1 LGHNA and CDR2 YNFKEQ. The CDR3 extends over 23 amino acids. V dropped 4 bases and J dropped 1; count of bases not matched to a gene: 30.

The sample holds one count of this clone. The chain carries TRBV27 and TRBJ2-7; TRBD1 agrees at 8 bases. The trim removed 0 bases at V and 3 bases at J, leaving 7 bases unmatched. The CDR3 consists of 16 residues. Germline V CDR1 and CDR2: MNHEY, SMNVEV (reference sequence). The CDR3 nucleotides are TGTGCCAGCAGTTTATCGATCAGGGGGCTAGGCTACGAGCAGTACTTC. This sequence encodes CASSLSIRGLGYEQYF.

The chain has TRBV13 and TRBJ1-2; tentatively, D is TRBD1 (5 bases). Germline V gene lookup returns CDR1 PRHDT and CDR2 FYEKMQ (reference sequence). V was pared by 4 bases and J by 7 bases, with 13 bases between. This CDR3 spans 13 amino acids. In DNA form, the CDR3 reads TGTGCCAGCAGCTCCGGGGCTGGACCTGGCTACACCTTC. This translates into CASSSGAGPGYTF. Filled out from reference TRBV13 and TRBJ1-2, the complete variable domain reads AAGVIQSPRHLIKEKRETATLKCYPIPRHDTVYWYQQGPGQDPQFLISFYEKMQSDKGSIPDRFSAQQFSDYHSELNMSSLELGDSALYFCASSSGAGPGYTFGSGTRLTVV.

V gene TRBV4-3 combines with J gene TRBJ2-1; D is ambiguous. Germline loops: CDR1 LGHNA, CDR2 YSLEER. Trimming pared 0 bases from V and 5 bases from J, leaving 11 bases between. The CDR3 consists of 15 residues. The CDR3: CASSQDGTVNNEQFF. The CDR3 DNA follows: TGCGCCAGCAGCCAAGATGGAACGGTCAACAATGAGCAGTTCTTC.

The rearrangement joins TRBV2 to TRBJ1-1, with D possibly TRBD1 on 6 matching bases. V was shortened by 5 bases and J by 0 bases, with 13 bases between the two germline ends. The V gene's germline CDR1 is SNHLY and CDR2 FYNNEI. The CDR3 is 15 residues long. The CDR3 reads CASSSLTGLNTEAFF. CDR3 DNA: TGTGCCAGCAGTTCTCTTACAGGGCTGAACACTGAAGCTTTCTTT. Supplemented by reference TRBV2 and TRBJ1-1, the full variable domain reads EPEVTQTPSHQVTQMGQEVILRCVPISNHLYFYWYRQILGQKVEFLVSFYNNEISEKSEIFDDQFSVERPDGSNFTLKIRSTKLEDSAMYFCASSSLTGLNTEAFFGQGTRLTVV.

The CDR3 DNA reads TGTGCCAGCAGCTGGGGTGAATCCTACGAGCAGTACTTC. Translating it yields CASSWGESYEQYF. The V and J genes are TRBV7-2 and TRBJ2-7; D gene unclear. The length of the CDR3 is 13 residues. Trimming took off 4 bases at V and 1 base at J, with 8 bases between the two ends. Germline CDR1 and CDR2: SGHTA and FQGNSA.